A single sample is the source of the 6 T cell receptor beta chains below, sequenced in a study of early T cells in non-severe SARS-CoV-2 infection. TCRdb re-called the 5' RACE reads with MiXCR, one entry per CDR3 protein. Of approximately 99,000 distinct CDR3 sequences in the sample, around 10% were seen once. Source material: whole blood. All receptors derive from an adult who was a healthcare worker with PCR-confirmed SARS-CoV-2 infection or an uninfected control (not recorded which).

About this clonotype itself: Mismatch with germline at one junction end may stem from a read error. The CDR3 sequence is CVSSFGVNTEAFF. The CDR3 nucleotides read TGTGTCAGCAGCTTCGGGGTGAACACTGAAGCTTTCTTT. V gene TRBV5-5 combines with J gene TRBJ1-1; D is unresolved. The CDR3 has 13 residues. Germline values: CDR1 SGHKS, CDR2 YYEKEE (reference sequence).

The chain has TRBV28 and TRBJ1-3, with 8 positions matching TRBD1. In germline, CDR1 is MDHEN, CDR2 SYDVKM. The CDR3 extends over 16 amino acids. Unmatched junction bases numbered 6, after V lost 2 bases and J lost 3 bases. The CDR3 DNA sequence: TGTGCCAGCAGTTTAGACCCAGGGGGCGGTGGAAACACCATATATTTT. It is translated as CASSLDPGGGGNTIYF.

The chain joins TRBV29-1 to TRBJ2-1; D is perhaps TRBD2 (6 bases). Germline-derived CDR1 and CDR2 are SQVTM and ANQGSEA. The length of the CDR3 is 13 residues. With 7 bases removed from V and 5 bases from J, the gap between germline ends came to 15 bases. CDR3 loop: CSAPRESNNEQFF. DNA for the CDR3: TGCAGCGCCCCCCGGGAGTCCAACAATGAGCAGTTCTTC.

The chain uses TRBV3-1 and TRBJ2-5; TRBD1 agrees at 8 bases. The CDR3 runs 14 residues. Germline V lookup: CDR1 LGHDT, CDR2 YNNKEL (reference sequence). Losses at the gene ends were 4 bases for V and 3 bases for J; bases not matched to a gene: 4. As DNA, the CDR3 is TGTGCCAGCAGCCGAGGACAGGGAAAAGAGACCCAGTACTTC. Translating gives CASSRGQGKETQYF.

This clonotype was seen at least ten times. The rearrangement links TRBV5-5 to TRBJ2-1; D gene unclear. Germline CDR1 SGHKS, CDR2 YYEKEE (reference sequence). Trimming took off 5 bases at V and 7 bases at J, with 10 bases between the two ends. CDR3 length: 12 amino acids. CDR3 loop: CASRGTANEQFF. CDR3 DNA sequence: TGTGCCAGCAGGGGAACCGCGAATGAGCAGTTCTTC.

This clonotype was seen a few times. CDR3 residues: CASSEMKRRDRDQPQHF. In DNA form, the CDR3 reads TGTGCCAGCAGTGAAATGAAACGTCGGGACAGGGATCAGCCCCAGCATTTT. The chain carries TRBV2 and TRBJ1-5, with 9 positions matching TRBD1. CDR3 length: 17 amino acids. V shed 2 bases, J shed 5 bases, and the junction held 10 bases outside the gene matches. Germline CDR1 reads SNHLY; CDR2 reads FYNNEI. Supplemented by reference TRBV2 and TRBJ1-5, the full variable domain reads EPEVTQTPSHQVTQMGQEVILRCVPISNHLYFYWYRQILGQKVEFLVSFYNNEISEKSEIFDDQFSVERPDGSNFTLKIRSTKLEDSAMYFCASSEMKRRDRDQPQHFGDGTRLSIL.